The source of this T cell receptor beta chain is a study of cytomegalovirus exposure and HLA in healthy donors. With respect to this clone: The antigen remains unidentified.

60 Vbeta and 13 Jbeta primers were used in PCR. Here immunoSEQ multiplex PCR was the method, and the copy in TCRdb shows in-frame clones only, minus some. The sample shows about 110,000 clones, under 80% of them seen only once. Study-level results: The study reported that TCR beta sequences accurately predicted HLA-A and HLA-B alleles in most subjects.

Healthy bone marrow donors made up the donor group. V trimming: 7 bases; J trimming: 3 bases; junction bases outside the gene matches: 4. Germline assignment: CDR1 MNHEY and CDR2 SMNVEV (reference sequence). The CDR3 length is 14 residues. Sequencing was performed on PBMCs. The receptor was derived from a woman in her fifties or sixties in good health and CMV-seropositive. The V gene is TRBV27, the J gene TRBJ1-4; 8 nucleotides match TRBD1. As DNA, the CDR3 is TGTGCCAGCAAACAGGGGGTGGCTAATGAAAAACTGTTTTTT. Translation gives CASKQGVANEKLFF.